This T cell receptor beta chain is drawn from a study of shared clonotypes between healthy human individuals. V lost 2 bases to trimming and J lost 7 bases, with 12 bases between them. CDR3 length equals 14 residues. Germline V gene lookup returns CDR1 SGDLS and CDR2 YYNGEE. The assay was immunoSEQ multiplex PCR, and TCRdb's table has in-frame clones only and misses some. The sample includes some 680,000 clones, roughly 72% of them seen just once. The rearrangement joins TRBV9 to TRBJ2-2; tentative D call: TRBD1 (5 bases). The receptor was derived from a woman aged 25-40 years in good health. Sequenced: memory CD4+ T cells sorted from blood. Specified subset: CD45RA-negative fraction. CDR3 sequence: CASSVSGNGGELFF. The DNA for the CDR3 is TGTGCCAGCAGCGTTTCAGGGAATGGCGGGGAGCTGTTTTTT.